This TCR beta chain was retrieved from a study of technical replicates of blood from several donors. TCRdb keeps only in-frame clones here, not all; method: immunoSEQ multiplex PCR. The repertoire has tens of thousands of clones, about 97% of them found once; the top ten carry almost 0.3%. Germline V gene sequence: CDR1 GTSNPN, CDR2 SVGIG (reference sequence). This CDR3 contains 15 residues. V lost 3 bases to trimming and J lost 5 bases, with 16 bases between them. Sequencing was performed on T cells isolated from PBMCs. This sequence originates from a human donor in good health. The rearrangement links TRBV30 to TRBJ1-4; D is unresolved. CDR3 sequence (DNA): TGTGCCTGGAGAATGGACTGGAGATCGAATGAAAAACTGTTTTTT. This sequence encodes CAWRMDWRSNEKLFF.